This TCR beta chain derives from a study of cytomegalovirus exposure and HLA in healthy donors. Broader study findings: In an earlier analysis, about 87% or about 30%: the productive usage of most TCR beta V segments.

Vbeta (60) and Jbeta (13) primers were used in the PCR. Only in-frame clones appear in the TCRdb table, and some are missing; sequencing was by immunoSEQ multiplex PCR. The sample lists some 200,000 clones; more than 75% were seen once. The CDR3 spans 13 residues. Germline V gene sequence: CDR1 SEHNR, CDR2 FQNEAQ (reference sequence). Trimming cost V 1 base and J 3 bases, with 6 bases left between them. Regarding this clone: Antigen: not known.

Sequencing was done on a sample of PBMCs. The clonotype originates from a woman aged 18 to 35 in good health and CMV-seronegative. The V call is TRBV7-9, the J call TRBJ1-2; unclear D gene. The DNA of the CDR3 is TGTGCCAGCAGCTTAGGACTGGACTATGGCTACACCTTC. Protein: CASSLGLDYGYTF.